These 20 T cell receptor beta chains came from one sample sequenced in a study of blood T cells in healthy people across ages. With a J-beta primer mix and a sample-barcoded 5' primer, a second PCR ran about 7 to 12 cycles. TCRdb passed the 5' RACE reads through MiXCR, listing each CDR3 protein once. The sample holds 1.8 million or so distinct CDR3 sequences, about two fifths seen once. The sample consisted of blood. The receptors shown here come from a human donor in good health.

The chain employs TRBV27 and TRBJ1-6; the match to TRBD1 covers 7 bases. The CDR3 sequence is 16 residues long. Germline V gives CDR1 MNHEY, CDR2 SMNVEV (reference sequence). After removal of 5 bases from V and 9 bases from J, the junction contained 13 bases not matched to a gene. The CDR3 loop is CASSPYVRGSSSPLHF. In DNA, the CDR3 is TGTGCCAGCAGTCCTTATGTCAGGGGGTCGAGTTCACCCCTCCACTTT.

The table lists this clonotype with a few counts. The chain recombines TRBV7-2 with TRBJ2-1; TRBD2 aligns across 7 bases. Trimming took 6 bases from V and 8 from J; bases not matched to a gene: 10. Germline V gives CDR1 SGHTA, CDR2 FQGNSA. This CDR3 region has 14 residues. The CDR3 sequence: CASRLAGLADEQFF. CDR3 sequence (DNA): TGTGCCAGCAGACTAGCCGGCCTAGCGGATGAGCAGTTCTTC.

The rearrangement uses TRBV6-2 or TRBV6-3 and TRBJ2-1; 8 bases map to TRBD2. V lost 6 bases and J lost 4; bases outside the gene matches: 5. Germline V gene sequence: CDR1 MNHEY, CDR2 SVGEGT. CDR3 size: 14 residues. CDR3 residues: CASSRAGDYNEQFF. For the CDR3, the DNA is TGTGCCAGCAGCCGAGCGGGGGATTACAATGAGCAGTTCTTC.

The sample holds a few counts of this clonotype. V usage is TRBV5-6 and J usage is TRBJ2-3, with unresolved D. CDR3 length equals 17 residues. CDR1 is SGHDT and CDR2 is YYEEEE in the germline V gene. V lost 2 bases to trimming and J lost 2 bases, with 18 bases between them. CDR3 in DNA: TGTGCCAGCAGCTTTCCATCAGGATATCCGGTCACAGATACGCAGTATTTT. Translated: CASSFPSGYPVTDTQYF.

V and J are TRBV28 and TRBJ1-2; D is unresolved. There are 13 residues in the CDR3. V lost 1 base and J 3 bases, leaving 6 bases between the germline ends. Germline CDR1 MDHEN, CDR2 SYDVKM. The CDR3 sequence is CASSLSLDYGYTF. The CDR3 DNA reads TGTGCCAGCAGTTTATCTCTGGACTATGGCTACACCTTC.

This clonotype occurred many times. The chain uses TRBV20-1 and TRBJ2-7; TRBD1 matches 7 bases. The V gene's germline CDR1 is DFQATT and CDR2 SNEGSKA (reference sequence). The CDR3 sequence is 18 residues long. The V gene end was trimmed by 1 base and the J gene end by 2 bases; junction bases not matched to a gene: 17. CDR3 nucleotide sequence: TGCAGTGCTAGAGTTCTCCCCTCCAAGGGGACAGAAGCCTACGAGCAGTACTTC. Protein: CSARVLPSKGTEAYEQYF.

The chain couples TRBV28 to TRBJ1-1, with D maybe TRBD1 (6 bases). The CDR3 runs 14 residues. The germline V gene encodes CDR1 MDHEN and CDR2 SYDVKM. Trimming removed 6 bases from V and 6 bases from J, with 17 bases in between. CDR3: CASSPVGGKAEAFF. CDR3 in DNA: TGTGCCAGCAGCCCTGTGGGGGGCAAGGCTGAAGCTTTCTTT.

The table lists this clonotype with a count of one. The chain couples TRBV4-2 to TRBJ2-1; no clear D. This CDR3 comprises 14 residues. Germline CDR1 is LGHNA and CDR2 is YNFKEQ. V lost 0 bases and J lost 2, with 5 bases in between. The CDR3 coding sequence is TGTGCCAGCAGCCAAGAGGCCACCTACAATGAGCAGTTCTTC. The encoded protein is CASSQEATYNEQFF.

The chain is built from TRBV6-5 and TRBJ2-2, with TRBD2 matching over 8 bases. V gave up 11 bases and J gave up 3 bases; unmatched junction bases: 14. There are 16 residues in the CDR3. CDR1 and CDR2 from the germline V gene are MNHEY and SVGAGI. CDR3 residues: CASQPAGAYDTGELFF. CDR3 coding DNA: TGTGCCTCCCAACCAGCGGGGGCCTACGACACCGGGGAGCTGTTTTTT.

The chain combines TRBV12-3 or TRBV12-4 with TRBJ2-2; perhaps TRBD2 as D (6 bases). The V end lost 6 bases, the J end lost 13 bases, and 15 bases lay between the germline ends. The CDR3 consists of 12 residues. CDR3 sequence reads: CASRPGELRLFF. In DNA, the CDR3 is TGTGCCAGCAGACCGGGAGAATTAAGGCTGTTTTTT.

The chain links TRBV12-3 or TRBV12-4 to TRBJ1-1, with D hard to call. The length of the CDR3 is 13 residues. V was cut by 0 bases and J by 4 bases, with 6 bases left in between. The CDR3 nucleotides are TGTGCCAGCAGTTTAGCCAGTTTCACTGAAGCTTTCTTT. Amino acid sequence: CASSLASFTEAFF.

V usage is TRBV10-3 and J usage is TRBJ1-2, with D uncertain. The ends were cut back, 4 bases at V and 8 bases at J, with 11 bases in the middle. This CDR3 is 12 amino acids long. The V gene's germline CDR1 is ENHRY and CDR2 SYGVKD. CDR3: CAISAGDLGYTF. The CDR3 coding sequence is TGTGCCATCAGTGCAGGCGACTTGGGCTACACCTTC.

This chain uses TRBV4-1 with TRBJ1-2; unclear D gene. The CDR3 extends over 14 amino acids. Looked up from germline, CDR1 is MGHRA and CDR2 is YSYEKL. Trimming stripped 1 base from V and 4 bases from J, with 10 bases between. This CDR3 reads CASSQGGKGYGYTF. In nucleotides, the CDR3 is TGCGCCAGCAGCCAAGGAGGGAAGGGCTATGGCTACACCTTC.

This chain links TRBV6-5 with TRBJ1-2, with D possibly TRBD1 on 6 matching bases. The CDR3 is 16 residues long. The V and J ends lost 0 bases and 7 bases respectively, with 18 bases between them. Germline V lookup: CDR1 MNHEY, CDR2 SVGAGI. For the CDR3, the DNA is TGTGCCAGCAGTTACTCGATAAACAGGGAGGAGAGTGGCTACACCTTC. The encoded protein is CASSYSINREESGYTF.

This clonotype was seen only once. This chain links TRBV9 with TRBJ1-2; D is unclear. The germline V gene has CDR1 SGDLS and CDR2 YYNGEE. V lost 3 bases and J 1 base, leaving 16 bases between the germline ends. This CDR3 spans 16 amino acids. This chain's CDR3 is CASSALDFLNNYGYTF. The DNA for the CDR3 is TGTGCCAGCAGCGCCCTGGACTTTCTTAATAACTATGGCTACACCTTC.

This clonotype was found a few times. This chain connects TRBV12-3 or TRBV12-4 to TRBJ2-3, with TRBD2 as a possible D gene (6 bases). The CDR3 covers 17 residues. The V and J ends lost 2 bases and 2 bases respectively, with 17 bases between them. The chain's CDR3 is CASSLSYGRDDTDTQYF. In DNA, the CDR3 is TGTGCCAGCAGTTTAAGCTACGGGCGGGACGACACAGATACGCAGTATTTT.

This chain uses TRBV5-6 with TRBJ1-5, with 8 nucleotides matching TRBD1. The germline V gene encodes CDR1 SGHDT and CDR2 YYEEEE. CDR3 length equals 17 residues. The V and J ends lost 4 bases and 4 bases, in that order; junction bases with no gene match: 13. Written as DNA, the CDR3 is TGTGCCAGCAGCCGCTTAACAGGGGGTGATAGTAATCAGCCCCAGCATTTT. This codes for CASSRLTGGDSNQPQHF.

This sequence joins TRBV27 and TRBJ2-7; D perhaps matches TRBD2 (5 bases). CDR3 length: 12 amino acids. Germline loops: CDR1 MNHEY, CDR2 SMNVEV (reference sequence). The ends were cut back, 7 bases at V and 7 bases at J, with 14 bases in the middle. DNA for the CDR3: TGTGCCAGCAAGCAGGACTCAAGGGAGCAGTACTTC. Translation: CASKQDSREQYF.

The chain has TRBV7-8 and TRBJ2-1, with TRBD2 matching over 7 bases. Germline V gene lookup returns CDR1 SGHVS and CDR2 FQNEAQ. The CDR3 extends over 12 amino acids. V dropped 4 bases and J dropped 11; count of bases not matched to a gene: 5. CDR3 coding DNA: TGTGCCAGCAGCTCGGGACTACCACAGCAGTTCTTC. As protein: CASSSGLPQQFF.

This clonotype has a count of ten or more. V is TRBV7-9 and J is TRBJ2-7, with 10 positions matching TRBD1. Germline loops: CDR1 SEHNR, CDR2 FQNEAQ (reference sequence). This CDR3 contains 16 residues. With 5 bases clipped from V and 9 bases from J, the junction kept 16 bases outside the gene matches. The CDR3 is CASSQTGGPINHGQYF. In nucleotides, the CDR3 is TGTGCCAGCAGCCAGACAGGGGGCCCCATCAATCACGGGCAGTACTTC.